This T cell receptor beta chain was found in a study of identifying expanded T cells in peripheral blood. With regard to this clone: The antigen remains undetermined.

Whole-study results and caveats: Differentially abundant clones: around 1.1 between replicates, about 15 at approximately two weeks, roughly 18 at four.

The CDR3 is made up of 15 amino acids. With 3 bases clipped from V and 7 bases from J, the junction kept 10 bases outside the gene matches. CDR1 is SGDLS, CDR2 YYNGEE, per germline. Profiling relied on immunoSEQ multiplex PCR, and the TCRdb table lists in-frame clones only, not all of them. The sample has more than 50,000 clones, under 85% seen once. This chain uses TRBV9 with TRBJ2-1; TRBD1 agrees at 7 bases. The origin of this receptor is a person aged 18 to 75 in good health. Source material: blood. The DNA for the CDR3 is TGTGCCAGCAGCGGCCGACAGGGCCCTAGGAATGAGCAGTTCTTC. Its protein is CASSGRQGPRNEQFF.